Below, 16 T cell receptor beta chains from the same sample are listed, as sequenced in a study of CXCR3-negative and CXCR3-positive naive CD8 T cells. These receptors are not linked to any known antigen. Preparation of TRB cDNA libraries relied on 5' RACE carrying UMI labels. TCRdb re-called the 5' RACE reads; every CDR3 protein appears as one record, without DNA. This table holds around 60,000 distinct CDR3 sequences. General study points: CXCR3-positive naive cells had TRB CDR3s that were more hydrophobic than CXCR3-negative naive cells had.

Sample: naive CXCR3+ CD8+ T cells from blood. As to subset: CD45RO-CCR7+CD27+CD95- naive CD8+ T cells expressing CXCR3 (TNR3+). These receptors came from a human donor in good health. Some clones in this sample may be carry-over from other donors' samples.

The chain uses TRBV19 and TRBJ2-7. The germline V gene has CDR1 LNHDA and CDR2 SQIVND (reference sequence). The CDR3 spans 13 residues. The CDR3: CASSWAPPYEQYF.

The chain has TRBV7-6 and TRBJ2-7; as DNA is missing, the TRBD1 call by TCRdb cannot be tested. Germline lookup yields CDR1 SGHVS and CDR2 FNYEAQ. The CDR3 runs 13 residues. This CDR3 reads CTSSLGTGVEQYF.

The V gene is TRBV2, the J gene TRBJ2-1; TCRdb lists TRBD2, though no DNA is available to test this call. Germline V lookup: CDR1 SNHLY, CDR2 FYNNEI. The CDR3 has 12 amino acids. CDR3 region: CASEGRGNEQFF.

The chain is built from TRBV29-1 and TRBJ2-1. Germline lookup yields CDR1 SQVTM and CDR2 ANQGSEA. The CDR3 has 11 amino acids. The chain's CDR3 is CSALVYNEQFF.

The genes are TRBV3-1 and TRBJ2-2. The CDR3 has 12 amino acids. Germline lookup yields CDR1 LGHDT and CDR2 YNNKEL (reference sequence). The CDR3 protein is CASTGNTGELFF.

CDR3 protein: CAISGGRSSYNEQFF. The V and J genes are TRBV28 and TRBJ2-1; TCRdb names TRBD1, which stays unverified in the absence of DNA. CDR1 is MDHEN and CDR2 is SYDVKM in the germline V gene. The CDR3 is made up of 15 amino acids.

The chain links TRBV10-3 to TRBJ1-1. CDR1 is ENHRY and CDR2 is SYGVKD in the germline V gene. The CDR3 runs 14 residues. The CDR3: CAISDLGIETEAFF.

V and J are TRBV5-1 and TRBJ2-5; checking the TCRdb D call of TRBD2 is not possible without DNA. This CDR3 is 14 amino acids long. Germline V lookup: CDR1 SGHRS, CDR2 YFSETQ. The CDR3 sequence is CASRLDSRPETQYF.

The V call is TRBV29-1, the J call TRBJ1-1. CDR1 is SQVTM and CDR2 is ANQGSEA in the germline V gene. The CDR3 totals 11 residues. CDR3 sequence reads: CSVDLFGGPFF.

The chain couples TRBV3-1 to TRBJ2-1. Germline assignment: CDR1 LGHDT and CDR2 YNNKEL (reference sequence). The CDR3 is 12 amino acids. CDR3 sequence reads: CASSQGYHEQFF.

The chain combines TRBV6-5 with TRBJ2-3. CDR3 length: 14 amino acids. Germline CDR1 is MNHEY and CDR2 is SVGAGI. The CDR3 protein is CASGETLSTDTQYF.

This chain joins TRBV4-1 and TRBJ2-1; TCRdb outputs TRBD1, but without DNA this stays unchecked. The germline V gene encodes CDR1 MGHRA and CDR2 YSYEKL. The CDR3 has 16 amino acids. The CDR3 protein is CASSQPGAGGKDEQFF.

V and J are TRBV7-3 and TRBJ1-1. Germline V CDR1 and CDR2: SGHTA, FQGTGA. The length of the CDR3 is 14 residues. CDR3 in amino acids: CASSSGGMNTEAFF.

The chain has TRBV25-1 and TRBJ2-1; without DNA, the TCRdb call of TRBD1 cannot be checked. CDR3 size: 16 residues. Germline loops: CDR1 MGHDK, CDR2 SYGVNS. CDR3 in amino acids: CASSEFRGQGGNEQFF. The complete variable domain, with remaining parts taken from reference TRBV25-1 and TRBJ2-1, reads EADIYQTPRYLVIGTGKKITLECSQTMGHDKMYWYQQDPGMELHLIHYSYGVNSTEKGDLSSESTVSRIRTEHFPLTLESARPSHTSQYLCASSEFRGQGGNEQFFGPGTRLTVL.

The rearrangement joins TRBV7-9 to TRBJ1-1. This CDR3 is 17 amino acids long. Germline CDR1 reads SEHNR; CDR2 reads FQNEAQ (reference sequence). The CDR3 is CASSFKVGGPGNTEAFF.

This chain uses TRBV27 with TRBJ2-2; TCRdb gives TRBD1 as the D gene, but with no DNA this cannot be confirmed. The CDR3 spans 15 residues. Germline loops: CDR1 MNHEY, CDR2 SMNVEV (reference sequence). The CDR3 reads CASSLGRGWTGELFF.